What follows are 19 T cell receptor beta chains derived from one specimen sequenced in a study of blood T cell repertoires in COVID-19. Using immunoSEQ multiplex PCR, the repertoire was profiled, and TCRdb retains in-frame clones only, with some absent. The profile shows 250,000 or so clones, roughly 86% of them singletons. The sequenced sample was PBMCs or T cells enriched from blood (not recorded which). These receptors were taken from a woman between 18 and 29 years old who had recovered from COVID-19.

V gene TRBV29-1 combines with J gene TRBJ2-7, with D tentatively TRBD1 (7 bases). This CDR3 is built from 13 residues. Germline-derived CDR1 and CDR2 are SQVTM and ANQGSEA. V lost 2 bases, J lost 4 bases, and 12 bases lay in between. The CDR3 coding sequence is TGCAGCGTTGAATCGACAGGGAGGTACGAGCAGTACTTC. It codes for CSVESTGRYEQYF.

The gene calls are TRBV20-1 and TRBJ2-4; TRBD2 aligns across 10 bases. Germline CDR1 reads DFQATT; CDR2 reads SNEGSKA (reference sequence). The V and J ends lost 3 bases and 9 bases, in that order; junction bases with no gene match: 5. The CDR3 covers 13 residues. CDR3 sequence (DNA): TGCAGTGCTAGTCTAGCGGGAGTTGTCATTCAGTACTTC. It codes for CSASLAGVVIQYF.

The J gene is TRBJ1-4, the V gene TRBV11-3; TRBD1 might be the D (5 bases). The CDR3 has 15 amino acids. V dropped 5 bases and J dropped 4 bases, with 14 bases sitting between them. In germline, CDR1 is SGHNT, CDR2 YENEEA. The CDR3 DNA follows: TGTGCCAGCAGCCGAACAGGCGGGATTAATGAAAAACTGTTTTTT. Translated, it gives CASSRTGGINEKLFF.

The V call is TRBV5-4, the J call TRBJ2-1, with D possibly matching TRBD2 (6 bases). Trimming removed 1 base at V and 0 bases at J, with 14 bases between. The CDR3 consists of 17 residues. The germline CDR1 and CDR2 sequences are SGHNT and YYREEE (reference sequence). The CDR3 DNA is TGTGCCAGCAGCTTGTTTCCGGGAGACAGCTCCTACAATGAGCAGTTCTTC. This translates into CASSLFPGDSSYNEQFF.

V gene TRBV24-1 combines with J gene TRBJ2-1; D perhaps matches TRBD1 (5 bases). V was trimmed by 4 bases and J by 4 bases, leaving 13 bases between them. This CDR3 is built from 15 residues. Germline CDR1 is KGHDR and CDR2 is SFDVKD. In DNA form, the CDR3 reads TGTGCCACCAGTGACCCCAGACAGCAATACAATGAGCAGTTCTTC. It specifies CATSDPRQQYNEQFF.

V gene TRBV6-5 combines with J gene TRBJ2-3, with D unclear. The CDR3 has 13 residues. V was pared by 3 bases and J by 0 bases, with 4 bases between. CDR1 is MNHEY, CDR2 SVGAGI, per germline. The DNA for the CDR3 is TGTGCCAGCAGTTATTCAAGCACAGATACGCAGTATTTT. Translating gives CASSYSSTDTQYF.

This rearrangement joins TRBV5-6 to TRBJ1-6, with 8 bases matching TRBD1. The germline CDR1 and CDR2 sequences are SGHDT and YYEEEE. This CDR3 spans 13 amino acids. Trimming cost V 0 bases and J 14 bases; bases outside gene matches: 4. The chain's CDR3 is CASSLENRGALHF. Here the CDR3 DNA reads TGTGCCAGCAGCTTGGAGAACAGGGGGGCCCTCCACTTT.

The chain links TRBV4-1 to TRBJ1-1, with D possibly being TRBD1 (5 bases). The V end was cut by 1 base, the J end by 8 bases, with 8 bases between. The CDR3 sequence is 12 residues long. The germline V gene encodes CDR1 MGHRA and CDR2 YSYEKL. CDR3 in DNA: TGCGCCAGCAGCCAAGTAAACAGGGAAGCTTTCTTT. This translates into CASSQVNREAFF.

The chain couples TRBV7-2 to TRBJ2-7; 10 positions match TRBD1. Germline V lookup: CDR1 SGHTA, CDR2 FQGNSA. The CDR3 is made up of 15 amino acids. V lost 5 bases to trimming and J lost 3 bases; unmatched junction nucleotides: 7. The CDR3 reads CASSIRDRGIYEQYF. The CDR3, as DNA: TGTGCCAGCAGCATACGGGACAGGGGAATCTACGAGCAGTACTTC.

The rearrangement joins TRBV4-1 to TRBJ2-7, with D possibly matching TRBD1 (5 bases). Trimming shortened V by 0 bases and J by 6 bases, and 24 bases separated the two germline ends. The germline V gene encodes CDR1 MGHRA and CDR2 YSYEKL. This CDR3 comprises 18 residues. CDR3 protein: CASSQDRWTIKPHSEQYF. CDR3 in DNA: TGCGCCAGCAGCCAAGATAGGTGGACAATCAAGCCCCACAGCGAGCAGTACTTC.

The gene calls are TRBV27 and TRBJ2-3, with TRBD1 matching over 8 bases. Unmatched junction bases numbered 5, after V lost 4 bases and J lost 2 bases. The CDR3 sequence is 15 residues long. Germline V gives CDR1 MNHEY, CDR2 SMNVEV (reference sequence). The CDR3 spells CASSSRTGTTDTQYF. As DNA, the CDR3 is TGTGCCAGCAGTTCCCGGACAGGGACCACAGATACGCAGTATTTT.

The rearrangement uses TRBV18 and TRBJ2-2; 7 positions agree with TRBD1. J gave up 1 base and V 6 bases, and 5 bases lay outside the gene matches. CDR1 and CDR2 from the germline V gene are KGHSH and LQKENI. The CDR3 has 15 amino acids. The CDR3 protein is CASSPGQRNTGELFF. The CDR3 DNA is TGTGCCAGCTCCCCGGGACAGAGGAACACCGGGGAGCTGTTTTTT.

The V call is TRBV27, the J call TRBJ2-2; TRBD2 aligns across 9 bases. This CDR3 has 16 residues. V gave up 5 bases and J gave up 4 bases; unmatched junction bases: 8. CDR1 is MNHEY, CDR2 SMNVEV, per germline (reference sequence). CDR3 bases: TGTGCCAGCAGTCCCCAGCGGGAGGCGGGCACCGGGGAGCTGTTTTTT. Protein product: CASSPQREAGTGELFF.

The CDR3 loop reads CASSIASGANYQPQHF. The CDR3 nucleotides read TGTGCCAGTAGTATAGCATCAGGGGCGAATTATCAGCCCCAGCATTTT. The chain combines TRBV19 with TRBJ1-5, with TRBD1 as a possible D gene (6 bases). V was cut by 1 base and J by 5 bases, with 15 bases left in between. The germline CDR1 and CDR2 sequences are LNHDA and SQIVND (reference sequence). This CDR3 is 16 amino acids long.

The gene calls are TRBV7-6 and TRBJ2-7; D unresolved. Germline V gene data show CDR1 as SGHVS and CDR2 as FNYEAQ. Trimming removed 3 bases from V and 6 bases from J, with 18 bases in between. The CDR3 totals 15 residues. The CDR3 here is CASSFRFGLNTEQYF. The CDR3 DNA reads as TGTGCCAGCAGCTTCAGGTTTGGGCTGAATACCGAGCAGTACTTC.

The chain couples TRBV7-3 to TRBJ2-7; 10 bases align to TRBD2. The V and J ends lost 5 bases and 1 base, in that order; junction bases with no gene match: 5. Per the germline V gene, CDR1 is SGHTA and CDR2 is FQGTGA. The CDR3 is 15 residues long. The CDR3 loop is CASSQGLADSYEQYF. DNA for the CDR3: TGTGCCAGCAGCCAAGGACTAGCGGATTCCTACGAGCAGTACTTC.

This clone was counted a single time. The rearrangement links TRBV27 to TRBJ1-1, with D maybe TRBD1 (5 bases). Trimming removed 2 bases from V and 0 bases from J, with 10 bases in between. The CDR3 covers 15 residues. Germline loops: CDR1 MNHEY, CDR2 SMNVEV (reference sequence). The CDR3 bases are TGTGCCAGCAGTTTAGCGGGACGGTTGAACACTGAAGCTTTCTTT. It codes for CASSLAGRLNTEAFF.

The chain couples TRBV7-9 to TRBJ2-1, with 12 bases that match TRBD2. Per germline, CDR1 SEHNR and CDR2 FQNEAQ (reference sequence). The trim removed 2 bases at V and 8 bases at J, leaving 10 bases unmatched. This CDR3 contains 17 residues. The chain's CDR3 is CASSLSGLAGQGHEQFF. The DNA for the CDR3 is TGTGCCAGCAGCTTATCGGGACTAGCGGGCCAGGGTCATGAGCAGTTCTTC.

This sequence joins TRBV18 and TRBJ2-5; TRBD1 matches at 10 bases. CDR1 KGHSH and CDR2 LQKENI come from the germline V gene. This CDR3 region has 15 residues. V shed 1 base and J 1 base; nucleotides not matched to a gene: 0. The CDR3 DNA follows: TGTGCCAGCTCACCACGGACAGGGGGCCAAGAGACCCAGTACTTC. It encodes CASSPRTGGQETQYF.